This T cell receptor (beta chain) appears in the sequencing data of a study of response to subunit inactivated influenza vaccine. Study-level results: That few new T cells are recruited by each seasonal influenza vaccination was the authors' suggestion.

TCRdb used MiXCR to reprocess the RT-PCR reads, holding one entry per CDR3 protein. Seen here are some 640,000 distinct CDR3 sequences, around 13% observed once, and the top ten hold around 6.5%. In regard to this clonotype: Its antigen is unidentified.

Sequenced material: PBMCs from blood, taken roughly 15 days before vaccination. The receptor's source is a man aged 45-65 years who received an inactivated influenza vaccine.

In DNA, the CDR3 is TGTGCCAGCAGCATCCGGGGTGAGACCGATACGCAGTATTTT. Its translation is CASSIRGETDTQYF. This rearrangement joins TRBV7-2 to TRBJ2-3, with D maybe TRBD2 (5 bases). The germline gives CDR1 SGHTA, CDR2 FQGNSA. The length of the CDR3 is 14 residues. The germline V and J ends were trimmed by 5 bases and 6 bases, with 15 bases remaining between them.